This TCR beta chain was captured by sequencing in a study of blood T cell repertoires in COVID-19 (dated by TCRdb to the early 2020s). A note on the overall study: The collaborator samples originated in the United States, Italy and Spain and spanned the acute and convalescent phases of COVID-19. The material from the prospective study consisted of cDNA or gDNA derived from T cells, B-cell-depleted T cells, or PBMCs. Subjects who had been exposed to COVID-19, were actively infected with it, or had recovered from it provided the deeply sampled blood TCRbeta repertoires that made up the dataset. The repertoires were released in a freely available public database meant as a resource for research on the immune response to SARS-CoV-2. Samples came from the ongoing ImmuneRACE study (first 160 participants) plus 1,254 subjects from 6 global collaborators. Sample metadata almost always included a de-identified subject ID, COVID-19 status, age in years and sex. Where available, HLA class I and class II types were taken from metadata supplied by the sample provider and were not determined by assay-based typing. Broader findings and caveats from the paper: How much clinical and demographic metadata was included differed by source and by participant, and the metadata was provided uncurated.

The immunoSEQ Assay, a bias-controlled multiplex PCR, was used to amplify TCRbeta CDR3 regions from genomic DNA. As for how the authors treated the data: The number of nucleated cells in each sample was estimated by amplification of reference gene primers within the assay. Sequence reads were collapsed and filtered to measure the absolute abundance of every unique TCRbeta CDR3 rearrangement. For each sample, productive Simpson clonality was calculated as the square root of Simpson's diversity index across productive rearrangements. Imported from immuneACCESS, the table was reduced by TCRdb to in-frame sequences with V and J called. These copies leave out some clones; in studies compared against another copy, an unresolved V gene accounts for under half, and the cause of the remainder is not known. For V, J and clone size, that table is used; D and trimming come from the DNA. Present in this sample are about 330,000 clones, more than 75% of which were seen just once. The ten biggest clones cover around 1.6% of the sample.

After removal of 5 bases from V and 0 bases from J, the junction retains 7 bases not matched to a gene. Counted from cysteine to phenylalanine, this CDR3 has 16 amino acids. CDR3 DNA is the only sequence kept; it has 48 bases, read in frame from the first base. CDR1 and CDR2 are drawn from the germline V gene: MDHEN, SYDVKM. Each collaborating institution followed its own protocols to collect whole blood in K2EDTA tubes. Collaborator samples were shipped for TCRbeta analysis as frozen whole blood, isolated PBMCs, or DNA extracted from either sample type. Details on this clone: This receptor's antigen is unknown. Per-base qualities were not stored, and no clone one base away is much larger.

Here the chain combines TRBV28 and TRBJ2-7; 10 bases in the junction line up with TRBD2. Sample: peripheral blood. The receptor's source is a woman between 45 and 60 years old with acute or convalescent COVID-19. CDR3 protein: CASSRTSGQRSYEQYF. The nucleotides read TGTGCCAGCAGTCGGACTAGCGGACAACGCTCCTACGAGCAGTACTTC.